The 32 T cell receptor beta chains listed next were all sequenced from one sample in a study of identifying expanded T cells in peripheral blood. Generated by immunoSEQ multiplex PCR, the TCRdb table keeps only in-frame clones and is missing some. The sample contains approximately 100,000 clones, 88% of which appear only once. The specimen was blood. The receptors were gathered from a person aged 18-69 years in good health.

The J gene is TRBJ2-3, the V gene TRBV6-5; possibly TRBD1 or TRBD2 for D (5 bases each). This CDR3 comprises 15 residues. Looked up from germline, CDR1 is MNHEY and CDR2 is SVGAGI. V lost 0 bases, J lost 1 base, and 8 bases lay in between. The CDR3 here is CASSYSQGRTDTQYF. DNA for the CDR3: TGTGCCAGCAGTTACTCGCAGGGACGCACAGATACGCAGTATTTT.

This sequence joins TRBV7-3 and TRBJ1-1; 9 bases fit TRBD1. Germline-derived CDR1 and CDR2 are SGHTA and FQGTGA. The CDR3 covers 12 residues. Trimming at V came to 5 bases and at J to 8 bases, leaving 3 bases not matched to a gene. The chain's CDR3 is CASSLGQGEAFF. CDR3 in DNA: TGTGCCAGCAGCCTAGGACAGGGGGAAGCTTTCTTT.

Note on this clone: The junction does not match germline at one end; this may be a read error. Here the CDR3 reads CASSSNPGTPGGHF. CDR3 in DNA: TGTGCCAGCAGTTCGAACCCCGGGACCCCCGGAGGACACTTC. V is TRBV6-6 and J is TRBJ2-5, with D perhaps matching TRBD1 or TRBD2 (5 bases each). Germline V gene lookup returns CDR1 MNHNY and CDR2 SVGAGI (reference sequence). The CDR3 is 14 residues long.

The chain recombines TRBV7-6 with TRBJ2-2; TRBD2 matches at 10 bases. V dropped 5 bases and J dropped 2; count of bases not matched to a gene: 2. The germline V gene has CDR1 SGHVS and CDR2 FNYEAQ. The length of the CDR3 is 15 residues. CDR3 residues: CASSRTSGNTGELFF. DNA for the CDR3: TGTGCCAGCAGCCGGACTAGCGGTAACACCGGGGAGCTGTTTTTT.

This chain connects TRBV5-8 to TRBJ1-5; maybe TRBD1 (5 bases). This CDR3 is 17 amino acids long. From germline, CDR1 is SGHTS and CDR2 YDEGEE. V lost 2 bases, J lost 4 bases, and 19 bases lay in between. The chain's CDR3 is CASSFSLRGTENQPQHF. The CDR3 nucleotides read TGTGCCAGCAGCTTCTCTTTGCGGGGGACTGAAAATCAGCCCCAGCATTTT.

V is TRBV19 and J is TRBJ1-6; TRBD1 matches at 11 bases. V lost 5 bases and J lost 6; bases outside the gene matches: 3. The CDR3 contains 15 residues. Per the germline V gene, CDR1 is LNHDA and CDR2 is SQIVND (reference sequence). The CDR3 bases are TGTGCCAGTAGTGGACAGGGGGCAGTTAATTCACCCCTCCACTTT. Protein: CASSGQGAVNSPLHF.

This clone came up once. The rearrangement links TRBV2 to TRBJ2-1; D tentatively reads TRBD1 or TRBD2 (5 bases each). Trimming stripped 5 bases from V and 4 bases from J, with 12 bases between. This CDR3 region has 14 residues. The germline gives CDR1 SNHLY, CDR2 FYNNEI. The CDR3 coding sequence is TGTGCCAGCAGTCCCGGGACGGAATACAATGAGCAGTTCTTC. Translated, it gives CASSPGTEYNEQFF.

The chain has TRBV30 and TRBJ2-7, with 8 bases matching TRBD2. V was pared by 2 bases and J by 5 bases, with 8 bases of the junction left unmatched. The CDR3 is 14 amino acids. Germline V gene sequence: CDR1 GTSNPN, CDR2 SVGIG (reference sequence). This CDR3 reads CAWSPGGVGNEQYF. DNA for the CDR3: TGTGCCTGGAGTCCCGGGGGGGTAGGCAACGAGCAGTACTTC. The variable domain in full, with the rest retrieved from reference TRBV30 and TRBJ2-7, is SQTIHQWPATLVQPVGSPLSLECTVEGTSNPNLYWYRQAAGRGLQLLFYSVGIGQISSEVPQNLSASRPQDRQFILSSKKLLLSDSGFYLCAWSPGGVGNEQYFGPGTRLTVT.

V and J are TRBV11-2 and TRBJ2-7; D not certain. Germline V gene data show CDR1 as SGHAT and CDR2 as FQNNGV. V was clipped by 0 bases and J by 5 bases, with 11 bases between them. The CDR3 runs 14 residues. CDR3 residues: CASSLEVNMNEQYF. The CDR3 DNA sequence: TGTGCCAGCAGCTTAGAGGTCAACATGAACGAGCAGTACTTC.

This chain links TRBV6-6 with TRBJ1-6; 9 nucleotides align to TRBD1. Germline CDR1 is MNHNY and CDR2 is SVGAGI (reference sequence). V shed 5 bases and J 7 bases; nucleotides not matched to a gene: 6. CDR3 length: 15 residues. The CDR3 sequence: CASSPTDRGNSPLHF. The CDR3 bases are TGTGCCAGCAGTCCAACCGACAGGGGGAATTCACCCCTCCACTTT.

The chain has TRBV5-1 and TRBJ2-1, with 10 positions matching TRBD1. CDR3 length: 16 amino acids. With V trimmed by 5 bases and J by 5 bases, 10 bases remained unmatched. In germline, CDR1 is SGHRS, CDR2 YFSETQ. In DNA form, the CDR3 reads TGCGCCAGCAGGCGGGGCGGGACAGGGGTCAACAATGAGCAGTTCTTC. This translates into CASRRGGTGVNNEQFF.

The count of this clone is one. CDR3 protein: CATSRESRYQETQYF. CDR3 in DNA: TGTGCCACCAGCAGAGAAAGTCGCTACCAAGAGACCCAGTACTTC. The J gene is TRBJ2-5, the V gene TRBV15; no clear D gene. The CDR3 is made up of 15 amino acids. The germline gives CDR1 LNHNV, CDR2 YYDKDF (reference sequence). Trimming left V 0 bases short and J 0 bases short, with 8 bases between. The complete variable domain, with remaining parts taken from reference TRBV15 and TRBJ2-5, reads DAMVIQNPRYQVTQFGKPVTLSCSQTLNHNVMYWYQQKSSQAPKLLFHYYDKDFNNEADTPDNFQSRRPNTSFCFLDIRSPGLGDTAMYLCATSRESRYQETQYFGPGTRLLVL.

V is TRBV5-6 and J is TRBJ1-1, with D hard to call. This CDR3 is built from 13 residues. Trimming removed 5 bases from V and 1 base from J, with 9 bases in between. CDR1 SGHDT and CDR2 YYEEEE come from the germline V gene. CDR3 amino acids: CASRGNSNTEAFF. In nucleotides, the CDR3 is TGTGCCAGCAGAGGGAACTCGAACACTGAAGCTTTCTTT. Full variable domain (missing parts from reference TRBV5-6 and TRBJ1-1): DAGVTQSPTHLIKTRGQQVTLRCSPKSGHDTVSWYQQALGQGPQFIFQYYEEEERQRGNFPDRFSGHQFPNYSSELNVNALLLGDSALYLCASRGNSNTEAFFGQGTRLTVV.

The rearrangement links TRBV13 to TRBJ2-5; perhaps TRBD2 as D (5 bases). Between the trimmed V and J ends, which lost 4 bases and 5 bases, there was a span of 11 bases. The CDR3 covers 13 residues. Germline CDR1 reads PRHDT; CDR2 reads FYEKMQ (reference sequence). DNA of the CDR3: TGTGCCAGCAGCTCAGATAGGAGGGAGACCCAGTACTTC. Its protein product is CASSSDRRETQYF.

The rearrangement joins TRBV15 to TRBJ2-1; D tentatively fits TRBD1 or TRBD2 (5 bases each). This CDR3 contains 13 residues. In germline, CDR1 is LNHNV, CDR2 YYDKDF (reference sequence). Between the trimmed V and J ends, which lost 3 bases and 5 bases, there was a span of 8 bases. CDR3 loop: CATSRGRDNEQFF. In DNA, the CDR3 is TGTGCCACCAGCAGGGGGCGGGACAATGAGCAGTTCTTC.

Here the CDR3 DNA reads TGCGCCAGCAGTGAGGGACAGAAGTTGCCGAACACTGAAGCTTTCTTT. It yields the protein CASSEGQKLPNTEAFF. This chain uses TRBV10-2 with TRBJ1-1; tentative D call: TRBD1 (6 bases). The germline CDR1 and CDR2 sequences are WSHSY and SAAADI. The germline V and J ends were trimmed by 2 bases and 1 base, with 14 bases remaining between them. This CDR3 has 16 residues.

The J gene is TRBJ2-2, the V gene TRBV7-7; D gene ambiguous. Germline lookup yields CDR1 SSHAT and CDR2 FNYEAQ (reference sequence). V lost 4 bases to trimming and J lost 1 base, with 10 bases between them. This CDR3 is 15 amino acids long. Written as DNA, the CDR3 is TGTGCCAGCAGCTCTACCCACGGGAACACCGGGGAGCTGTTTTTT. Amino acids: CASSSTHGNTGELFF.

This clone was recorded only once. V is TRBV9 and J is TRBJ2-1; D remains unclear. CDR1 and CDR2 (germline): SGDLS, YYNGEE. Deletions cut 1 base from V and 5 bases from J, with 4 bases between. There are 12 residues in the CDR3. The CDR3 nucleotides are TGTGCCAGCAGCGTAAGGGACAATGAGCAGTTCTTC. It specifies CASSVRDNEQFF.

The genes are TRBV18 and TRBJ2-1, with 7 bases lining up with TRBD1. The CDR3 spans 12 residues. V trimming: 1 base; J trimming: 9 bases; junction bases outside the gene matches: 0. Germline CDR1 reads KGHSH; CDR2 reads LQKENI. The CDR3, as DNA: TGTGCCAGCTCACCACAGGGGGCTGAGCAGTTCTTC. Its protein is CASSPQGAEQFF.

CDR3 loop: CASKDGRPYGYTF. CDR3 bases: TGTGCCAGCAAGGATGGCAGGCCCTATGGCTACACCTTC. The chain links TRBV28 to TRBJ1-2; the D is unclear. This CDR3 has 13 amino acids. From germline, CDR1 is MDHEN and CDR2 SYDVKM. V dropped 7 bases and J dropped 4 bases, with 13 bases sitting between them.

The chain carries TRBV10-3 and TRBJ2-7; 10 bases are shared with TRBD1. The germline CDR1 and CDR2 sequences are ENHRY and SYGVKD. There are 13 residues in the CDR3. The V segment lost 8 bases and the J segment 3 bases; nucleotides outside the gene matches: 4. The CDR3 here is CAIGGQGVYEQYF. CDR3 nucleotide sequence: TGTGCCATCGGCGGACAGGGGGTCTACGAGCAGTACTTC.

The chain links TRBV5-1 to TRBJ2-3; D might be TRBD2 (5 bases). The CDR3 has 14 residues. Trimming removed 5 bases from V and 0 bases from J, with 10 bases in between. Germline V CDR1 and CDR2: SGHRS, YFSETQ. This CDR3 is CASRTGVSTDTQYF. In DNA form, the CDR3 reads TGCGCCAGCAGAACCGGGGTTAGCACAGATACGCAGTATTTT.

This rearrangement joins TRBV14 to TRBJ1-1; weak D call: TRBD1 (5 bases). The V gene's germline CDR1 is SGHDN and CDR2 FVKESK. Trimming took 5 bases from V and 6 from J, leaving 16 bases between them. The CDR3 is 14 amino acids. CDR3 residues: CASSSTRGGAEAFF. The CDR3 DNA reads TGTGCCAGCAGCTCCACCCGGGGGGGGGCTGAAGCTTTCTTT.

The chain links TRBV7-9 to TRBJ1-2, with D maybe TRBD1 (5 bases). CDR1 SEHNR and CDR2 FQNEAQ come from the germline V gene (reference sequence). Trimming left V 1 base short and J 10 bases short, with 19 bases between. The CDR3 extends over 15 amino acids. This chain's CDR3 is CASSLGQGGLVDYTF. The CDR3 DNA sequence: TGTGCCAGCAGCTTAGGGCAGGGCGGACTAGTTGACTACACCTTC. The variable domain in full, with the rest retrieved from reference TRBV7-9 and TRBJ1-2, is DTGVSQNPRHKITKRGQNVTFRCDPISEHNRLYWYRQTLGQGPEFLTYFQNEAQLEKSRLLSDRFSAERPKGSFSTLEIQRTEQGDSAMYLCASSLGQGGLVDYTFGSGTRLTVV.

The J gene is TRBJ2-5, the V gene TRBV19, with D perhaps TRBD2 (5 bases). Germline-derived CDR1 and CDR2 are LNHDA and SQIVND (reference sequence). This CDR3 contains 13 residues. V shed 7 bases and J shed 2 bases, with 11 bases lying between them. The CDR3 sequence: CASTPSGQETQYF. Written as DNA, the CDR3 is TGTGCCAGTACCCCCAGCGGACAAGAGACCCAGTACTTC.

This sequence joins TRBV28 and TRBJ1-3; D is possibly TRBD1 (5 bases). CDR1 is MDHEN, CDR2 SYDVKM, per germline. Trimming stripped 8 bases from V and 1 base from J, with 12 bases between. The CDR3 runs 14 residues. Here the CDR3 DNA reads TGTGCCAGCGGCTCAGGGTCTTCTGGAAACACCATATATTTT. Its translation is CASGSGSSGNTIYF. The full variable domain, rest sourced from reference TRBV28 and TRBJ1-3, is DVKVTQSSRYLVKRTGEKVFLECVQDMDHENMFWYRQDPGLGLRLIYFSYDVKMKEKGDIPEGYSVSREKKERFSLILESASTNQTSMYLCASGSGSSGNTIYFGEGSWLTVV.

This clone showed up just once. CDR3 protein: CASSRPRISSYNEQFF. CDR3 sequence (DNA): TGTGCCAGCTCACGTCCCAGAATAAGCTCCTACAATGAGCAGTTCTTC. The rearrangement links TRBV18 to TRBJ2-1; D gene uncertain. Germline CDR1 and CDR2: KGHSH and LQKENI. The CDR3 consists of 16 residues. Trimming removed 4 bases at V and 0 bases at J, with 13 bases between.

The rearrangement uses TRBV2 and TRBJ2-7, with 7 bases identical to TRBD1. The trim removed 6 bases at V and 7 bases at J, leaving 9 bases unmatched. Germline assignment: CDR1 SNHLY and CDR2 FYNNEI. The CDR3 is made up of 13 amino acids. The CDR3 region has the DNA TGTGCCAGCAGCCAGGACAGGACCGGGGAGCAGTACTTC. Its translation is CASSQDRTGEQYF.

V usage is TRBV30 and J usage is TRBJ2-7, with D perhaps being TRBD1 or TRBD2 (5 bases each). Germline CDR1 is GTSNPN and CDR2 is SVGIG (reference sequence). Trimming removed 5 bases from V and 0 bases from J, with 11 bases in between. The CDR3 has 13 residues. The chain's CDR3 is CAWAIGGSYEQYF. The CDR3 DNA is TGTGCCTGGGCCATTGGGGGCTCCTACGAGCAGTACTTC.

The genes are TRBV19 and TRBJ1-1; D call uncertain. Deletions cut 4 bases from V and 1 base from J, with 7 bases between. The V gene's germline CDR1 is LNHDA and CDR2 SQIVND (reference sequence). The CDR3 length is 13 residues. As DNA, the CDR3 is TGTGCCAGTAGTACCCTGAGGAACACTGAAGCTTTCTTT. This codes for CASSTLRNTEAFF.

The chain links TRBV7-2 to TRBJ1-2; no reliable D call. CDR3 size: 16 residues. Between the trimmed V and J ends, which lost 5 bases and 5 bases, there was a span of 21 bases. The germline CDR1 and CDR2 sequences are SGHTA and FQGNSA. The CDR3 sequence is CASSIYVKKEGYGYTF. CDR3 bases: TGTGCCAGCAGCATCTATGTCAAAAAGGAGGGATATGGCTACACCTTC.

This chain connects TRBV9 to TRBJ1-4; D unclear. CDR1 and CDR2 (germline): SGDLS, YYNGEE. Trimming removed 4 bases at V and 0 bases at J, with 10 bases between. There are 15 residues in the CDR3. The CDR3 loop reads CASSPSRATNEKLFF. The CDR3 DNA reads TGTGCCAGCAGCCCCTCCCGGGCAACTAATGAAAAACTGTTTTTT.